Sequencing of this TCR beta chain was carried out in a study of spatial heterogeneity in lung cancer (dated by TCRdb to about 2019). Background on the whole study: More beta-chain than alpha-chain transcripts were consistently detected, likely reflecting higher beta-chain transcript abundance. The study linked features of the TCR repertoire to counts of nonsynonymous mutations, which were determined by whole-exome sequencing of tumor tissue. In non-small cell lung cancer, the study quantitatively compared TCR alpha and beta repertoires across several tumor regions, matched nontumor lung, and blood. Both alpha and beta chains were TCR-sequenced in samples taken at surgery, namely 220 tumor regions, fewer than 80 matched nontumor lung samples and about 52 PBMC samples. In tumor regions, TCR transcript counts showed a strong correlation with a T cell transcriptional module score from matched bulk RNA-seq. In the raw uncorrected reads, each unique combination of TCR and UMI appeared on average more than ten times.

The library was made by 5' RACE. The sequencing machine was a NextSeq 500. To allow correction of PCR and sequencing errors, the TCR library protocol tagged every TCR cDNA molecule with a unique molecular identifier. The paper's data handling went like this. TCR identification, UMI-based error correction and CDR3 extraction were performed with Decombinator tools. Expanded TCRs were defined as those above a frequency of 2 per 1,000, corresponding to the top 1% of the tumor frequency distribution. Expanded tumor TCRs statistically deemed absent (corrected P<0.05) from at least one tumor region were classed as regional, and all other expanded tumor TCRs were classed as ubiquitous. Renyi diversity was calculated using the R vegan package after each repertoire was subsampled 100 times to 5,000 TCRs. CDR3 similarity networks were constructed using string-kernel similarity of amino acid triplets, with links drawn between CDR3s whose pairwise similarity was above 0.82. TCRdb applied fastp at Q25 and MiXCR to the public reads, then kept only in-frame beta chains. Merged by CDR3 protein, the rows form single entries marked with the most common genes and DNA. These V and J calls are TCRdb output, not the study's own analysis. Counted in this sample were about 18,000 distinct CDR3 sequences; around 6.9% of them appeared once. The top ten clones comprise around 3.8% of the sample.

This clonotype was seen many times. This clone's antigen is unknown. Base qualities are not provided; no much larger clone lies one nucleotide away. Points the paper makes about the study in general: Counts of ubiquitous and regional expanded TCRs were found to correlate with counts of ubiquitous and regional nonsynonymous mutations, respectively. Confirming at a functional level the hypothesis that regional TCRs recognize regional mutations was considered to require additional single-cell paired TCR alpha and beta sequencing. The number of expanded intratumoral alpha and beta TCRs correlated with the tumor nonsynonymous mutation count. TCR-seq was estimated to cover only about 7% of tumor T cells for alpha chains and 13% to 15% for beta chains.

The sample's time point label, in plain terms: sample taken at primary tumor resection. Samples were obtained from fewer than 80 patients with early-stage, untreated non-small cell lung cancer from the lung TRACERx cohort. TCR sequencing used whole RNA extracted from tumor and nontumor lung tissue, or from cryopreserved PBMC samples, without cell sorting. Patients were selected for TCR sequencing only if sufficient RNA was available from at least two tumor regions. Before being selected, tumor and adjacent nontumor lung specimens were reviewed by a lung pathologist. The sequenced sample was lung tumor tissue, obtained at surgery. The sequence came from a female donor with early-stage non-small cell lung cancer.

The sequenced DNA is TGTGCCAGCAGTTCCCAGGGGCGCGGCAATCAGCCCCAGCATTTT. The translation is CASSSQGRGNQPQHF. Recombination joined TRBV7-2 with TRBJ1-5; a tentative D call is TRBD1 (6 bases match). Per the germline V gene, SGHTA is the CDR1 and FQGNSA is the CDR2. Between the V and J ends, shortened by 6 bases and 2 bases respectively, the junction contains 14 bases. Including the terminal cysteine and phenylalanine, the CDR3 comprises 15 residues. This entry keeps only the CDR3 DNA: 45 bases, framed from base 1.